This T cell receptor (beta chain) is from a study of T cells after yellow fever vaccination (dated by TCRdb to between 2018 and 2021). Turning to the overall study: The SMART-Seq v4 Ultra Low Input RNA kit was used to prepare libraries from fractions with low cell numbers. Bulk TCR alpha and beta repertoires were sequenced longitudinally to track T-cell clones before and after primary and booster YFV17D yellow fever vaccination. Two healthy male donors, one aged 18 to 30 and one aged 30 to 40 years, were included in the cohort. Blood was collected at multiple timepoints before and after primary and secondary immunization, and bulk PBMC replicates and cell subsets were isolated. Overall results and qualifications from the work: Computational filtering was required because FACS-sorted repertoires could contain abundant contaminating clonotypes from the bulk population. After the booster, most clones that had expanded after primary vaccination were detected again (around 96% of CD4 and 70% to 90% of CD8), suggesting broad maintenance of memory. A small share of clonotypes occurred in both CD4 and CD8 compartments, likely arising from convergent recombination. Compared with the primary T-cell response, the secondary T-cell response was weaker but faster, peaking on day 5 rather than day 15. Only a couple of donors were included in the study, so the extent to which the findings can be generalized is limited.

The sequencer listed for this sample is Illumina NovaSeq 6000. TCR cDNA was synthesized by 5'RACE template switching, through which a universal primer site and unique molecular identifiers were introduced. cDNA synthesis was primed from both the TCR alpha and TCR beta constant segments. Libraries were amplified in two PCR steps, with sample barcodes and sequencing adapters added in the second step. Sequencing of libraries was done on Illumina HiSeq 2500 (2x100 bp) or NovaSeq (2x150 bp). As for the original processing: MIGEC was used to demultiplex reads and collapse the reads into UMI consensus sequences, and MiXCR was used for V(D)J alignment. Vaccine-responding clonotypes were identified with edgeR using replicate PBMC samples, with FDR below 0.01 and a log2 fold change above 5 up to day 15 being required. Each bulk clonotype was labeled CD4 or CD8 based on which sequenced repertoire, CD4 or CD8, contained the clonotype at higher abundance. TCRdb took the public reads, trimmed them with fastp at Q25, ran MiXCR for clone calling and kept in-frame beta chains. Every CDR3 protein is listed once, alongside the most common genes and DNA of its rows. Clone size and V and J calls follow TCRdb, not the original study. The sample table lists approximately 160,000 distinct CDR3 sequences, about a tenth of them with a count of one. The ten largest make up around 35% of the sample.

Read against the paper, the sample's treatment or condition label means: live attenuated yellow fever vaccine strain. A standard Ficoll-Paque protocol was used to isolate PBMCs from peripheral blood. CD4 and CD8 T-cell fractions were isolated with Dynabeads CD4 and CD8 positive selection kits. TriZol was used to extract RNA from bulk PBMCs, from CD4 and CD8 fractions, and from dextramer-positive and dextramer-negative fractions. The CDR3 numbers 13 residues from cysteine through phenylalanine. Only the CDR3 region is kept as DNA, spanning 39 bases read in frame from base 1. CDR1 and CDR2 (MNHEY, SMNVEV) derive from the germline V gene (reference sequence). V is shortened by 10 bases, J by 4 bases, and the region joining them spans 16 bases. This clonotype was detected only a few times. Its antigen remains undetermined. One base away there is no much larger clone; base qualities are not given.

Sequencing was performed on CD8+ T cells sorted from PBMCs, taken 45 days after the yellow fever booster vaccination. The receptor was isolated from a young man who received the YFV17D yellow fever vaccine. The rearrangement combines TRBV27 with TRBJ1-2; TRBD1 could be the D gene, as 6 bases match. CDR3 reads: CATSTGDLYGYTF. The sequence in DNA is TGTGCCACCTCGACAGGCGATCTCTATGGCTACACCTTC.